This paragraph covers one TCR beta chain sequence. Its antigen is as yet unknown. This record belongs to a study of STAT3 mutations in large granular lymphocyte leukemia. About the research overall: Roughly half the longitudinally sequenced T-LGLL patients had canonical STAT3 mutations.

The assay was immunoSEQ multiplex PCR, and TCRdb's table has in-frame clones only and misses some. The profile shows about 39,000 clones, roughly three quarters of them singletons. Study observations and caveats: Every T-cell large granular lymphocyte leukemia patient had at least one immunodominant TCR beta clonotype. In several patients, dominant TCR clone burden exceeded STAT3 mutant burden.

This receptor was taken from a human donor with T large granular lymphocyte leukemia. Some clones in this sample may be carry-over from other donors' samples. Material: PBMCs.

CDR3 amino acids: CASSFGGQISYGYTF. The CDR3 DNA reads TGCGCCAGCAGCTTTGGGGGACAGATCTCCTATGGCTACACCTTC. This chain connects TRBV5-1 to TRBJ1-2; 7 bases align to TRBD1. The CDR3 sequence is 15 residues long. Looked up from germline, CDR1 is SGHRS and CDR2 is YFSETQ. V trimming: 2 bases; J trimming: 4 bases; junction bases outside the gene matches: 8.